This passage covers 19 T cell receptor beta chains from one sample sequenced in a study of T cell responses to AZD1222 COVID-19 vaccine. Assay: immunoSEQ multiplex PCR; the TCRdb copy retains only in-frame clones and omits some. This table holds about 68,000 clones, approximately 90% found once. The material was peripheral blood, obtained on day 0 of AZD1222 vaccination. The receptors originated from an adult in good health.

This sequence joins TRBV5-1 and TRBJ1-6; 10 nucleotides line up with TRBD1. The CDR3 has 16 residues. J lost 9 bases, V lost 4 bases, and 10 bases had no gene match. Germline CDR1 SGHRS, CDR2 YFSETQ. CDR3 loop: CASSQQGQGLSSPLHF. The CDR3 DNA sequence: TGCGCCAGCAGCCAACAGGGACAGGGGTTAAGTTCACCCCTCCACTTT.

The rearrangement links TRBV4-3 to TRBJ2-1, with D possibly being TRBD1 (6 bases). The V gene lost 8 bases and the J gene lost 5 bases, with 13 bases spanning the gap. The CDR3 covers 13 residues. Germline V gene sequence: CDR1 LGHNA, CDR2 YSLEER. CDR3 in DNA: TGCGCCAGCGGCGCTTGGACAGACAATGAGCAGTTCTTC. The encoded protein is CASGAWTDNEQFF.

This chain uses TRBV2 with TRBJ1-1; D ambiguous. V dropped 5 bases and J dropped 0 bases, with 7 bases sitting between them. CDR3 size: 13 residues. Germline CDR1 SNHLY, CDR2 FYNNEI. CDR3 in DNA: TGTGCCAGCAGTAGTTTCATGAACACTGAAGCTTTCTTT. Translating gives CASSSFMNTEAFF.

The chain uses TRBV5-8 and TRBJ2-3; no definite D call. Germline V gene sequence: CDR1 SGHTS, CDR2 YDEGEE. The CDR3 has 13 amino acids. V dropped 2 bases and J dropped 0 bases, with 4 bases sitting between them. The CDR3 here is CASSFKSTDTQYF. CDR3 DNA sequence: TGTGCCAGCAGCTTTAAAAGCACAGATACGCAGTATTTT.

The CDR3 loop reads CASSLRKNTGELFF. The CDR3 DNA is TGTGCCAGCAGTTTAAGGAAAAACACCGGGGAGCTGTTTTTT. The chain links TRBV27 to TRBJ2-2, with D uncertain. Germline V lookup: CDR1 MNHEY, CDR2 SMNVEV (reference sequence). Trimming took 2 bases from V and 2 from J, leaving 6 bases between them. The CDR3 is 14 amino acids.

V gene TRBV6-5 combines with J gene TRBJ1-4, with TRBD1 as a possible D gene (5 bases). V was cut by 2 bases and J by 8 bases, with 12 bases left in between. The CDR3 loop spans 14 amino acids. Germline CDR1 and CDR2: MNHEY and SVGAGI. The DNA for the CDR3 is TGTGCCAGCAGTTACATCAGGGACCAGGAAAAACTGTTTTTT. Its protein is CASSYIRDQEKLFF.

The chain recombines TRBV6-5 with TRBJ2-1; 9 bases are a match to TRBD2. Germline V CDR1 and CDR2: MNHEY, SVGAGI. Trimming removed 6 bases from V and 9 bases from J; junction bases left unmatched: 6. The CDR3 has 13 residues. The CDR3 region is CASRGLAVSEQFF. The CDR3 DNA reads as TGTGCCAGCAGGGGACTAGCTGTTAGTGAGCAGTTCTTC.

This rearrangement joins TRBV7-3 to TRBJ2-7; D call uncertain. The CDR3 covers 14 residues. Per germline, CDR1 SGHTA and CDR2 FQGTGA. Trimming left V 2 bases short and J 3 bases short, with 11 bases between. The CDR3 DNA sequence: TGTGCCAGCAGCTTATCCCCCGGCGGCTACGAGCAGTACTTC. Translating gives CASSLSPGGYEQYF.

V gene TRBV13 combines with J gene TRBJ1-5, with D maybe TRBD1 (5 bases). The CDR3 has 14 residues. Germline lookup yields CDR1 PRHDT and CDR2 FYEKMQ (reference sequence). With 5 bases removed from V and 0 bases from J, the gap between germline ends came to 8 bases. The CDR3 here is CASSAGSSNQPQHF. CDR3 bases: TGTGCCAGCAGCGCAGGGTCTAGCAATCAGCCCCAGCATTTT.

The V and J genes are TRBV2 and TRBJ2-1, with a tentative D call TRBD1 (5 bases). Trimming removed 7 bases from V and 0 bases from J, with 22 bases in between. CDR1 SNHLY and CDR2 FYNNEI come from the germline V gene. This CDR3 spans 18 amino acids. The DNA of the CDR3 is TGTGCCAGCATCAGGAGTCAGGGTGATTTGAGCTCCTACAATGAGCAGTTCTTC. It encodes CASIRSQGDLSSYNEQFF. Variable domain in full (rest from reference TRBV2 and TRBJ2-1): EPEVTQTPSHQVTQMGQEVILRCVPISNHLYFYWYRQILGQKVEFLVSFYNNEISEKSEIFDDQFSVERPDGSNFTLKIRSTKLEDSAMYFCASIRSQGDLSSYNEQFFGPGTRLTVL.

This sequence joins TRBV7-9 and TRBJ2-7, with D unresolved. The V end was cut by 4 bases, the J end by 2 bases, with 12 bases between. This CDR3 region has 14 residues. Germline-derived CDR1 and CDR2 are SEHNR and FQNEAQ (reference sequence). CDR3 in DNA: TGTGCCAGCAGCTCAACCTGGGGAACCTACGAGCAGTACTTC. Its translation is CASSSTWGTYEQYF.

The chain links TRBV6-5 to TRBJ1-1; D is undetermined. The CDR3 is 15 residues long. Per germline, CDR1 MNHEY and CDR2 SVGAGI. The V end was cut by 0 bases, the J end by 5 bases, with 13 bases between. For the CDR3, the DNA is TGTGCCAGCAGTTACTCGAGAAGCCGGGAGACTGAAGCTTTCTTT. Residues: CASSYSRSRETEAFF.

The chain employs TRBV7-9 and TRBJ1-2; the D is unclear. The CDR3 runs to 14 residues. Per the germline V gene, CDR1 is SEHNR and CDR2 is FQNEAQ (reference sequence). Trimming pared 2 bases from V and 4 bases from J, leaving 11 bases between. In nucleotides, the CDR3 is TGTGCCAGCAGCTTATCTGGTCGGATCTATGGCTACACCTTC. This sequence encodes CASSLSGRIYGYTF.

This clone came up a few times. This chain links TRBV28 with TRBJ1-1, with D possibly matching TRBD1 (5 bases). Germline CDR1 reads MDHEN; CDR2 reads SYDVKM. The CDR3 runs to 13 residues. V gave up 3 bases and J gave up 1 base, with 6 bases separating them. CDR3: CASSLGQNTEAFF. The CDR3 DNA follows: TGTGCCAGCAGTTTGGGGCAGAACACTGAAGCTTTCTTT.

This clone showed up just a few times. The chain is built from TRBV28 and TRBJ2-1, with TRBD2 as a possible D gene (5 bases). Germline-derived CDR1 and CDR2 are MDHEN and SYDVKM. V lost 2 bases and J 9 bases, leaving 11 bases between the germline ends. The CDR3 covers 13 residues. The CDR3 here is CASSLDLAGEQFF. CDR3 nucleotide sequence: TGTGCCAGCAGTTTAGACCTTGCGGGTGAGCAGTTCTTC. Using reference TRBV28 and TRBJ2-1 for the parts outside the CDR3, the full variable domain is DVKVTQSSRYLVKRTGEKVFLECVQDMDHENMFWYRQDPGLGLRLIYFSYDVKMKEKGDIPEGYSVSREKKERFSLILESASTNQTSMYLCASSLDLAGEQFFGPGTRLTVL.

The chain carries TRBV28 and TRBJ2-7; 10 nucleotides match TRBD1. The V gene's germline CDR1 is MDHEN and CDR2 SYDVKM. The V segment lost 7 bases and the J segment 5 bases; nucleotides outside the gene matches: 8. The length of the CDR3 is 14 residues. Here the CDR3 DNA reads TGTGCCAGCACCGATCGGACAGGGGGGAACGAGCAGTACTTC. Translated: CASTDRTGGNEQYF.

This chain joins TRBV11-1 and TRBJ2-7, with 8 nucleotides matching TRBD1. Unmatched junction bases numbered 4, after V lost 5 bases and J lost 1 base. This CDR3 has 14 amino acids. Germline loops: CDR1 SGHAT, CDR2 FQDESV (reference sequence). CDR3 nucleotides: TGTGCCAGCAGCGACAGGACAGGGTCCTACGAGCAGTACTTC. This gives the protein CASSDRTGSYEQYF.

In this sample, this clone turned up many times. The V call is TRBV5-4, the J call TRBJ2-5; maybe TRBD2 (5 bases). Germline V CDR1 and CDR2: SGHNT, YYREEE (reference sequence). The V end lost 1 base, the J end lost 5 bases, and 9 bases lay between the germline ends. The CDR3 has 13 residues. The chain's CDR3 is CASSLSGWETQYF. In DNA form, the CDR3 reads TGTGCCAGCAGCTTGTCGGGATGGGAGACCCAGTACTTC. The whole variable domain, remainder taken from reference TRBV5-4 and TRBJ2-5, is ETGVTQSPTHLIKTRGQQVTLRCSSQSGHNTVSWYQQALGQGPQFIFQYYREEENGRGNFPPRFSGLQFPNYSSELNVNALELDDSALYLCASSLSGWETQYFGPGTRLLVL.

J is TRBJ2-2 and V is TRBV29-1, with D uncertain. Germline V gene data show CDR1 as SQVTM and CDR2 as ANQGSEA. The CDR3 runs to 12 residues. V dropped 7 bases and J dropped 5 bases, with 11 bases sitting between them. In DNA form, the CDR3 reads TGCAGCGGAGACTCGATTACCGGGGAGCTGTTTTTT. The encoded protein is CSGDSITGELFF.